These T cell receptor beta chains were read from a single sample in a study of T cell responses to AZD1222 COVID-19 vaccine. Measured with immunoSEQ multiplex PCR; TCRdb has only the in-frame clones, and not every one. Among about 130,000 clones, 70% to 90% were seen once, and the ten largest hold 20% to 25%. The starting material was peripheral blood, obtained on day 0 of AZD1222 vaccination. The receptors were sampled from an adult in good health. The CDR3 runs from the conserved cysteine through the conserved F or W. The D gene is left open where the match is weak. A clone size is listed for some rows: how often the clone was seen (once, few, many), or a class if it is expanded.

>NA|TRBJ2-2|NA|TRBV28
TGTGCCAGCAGAAACGGACAGAGCCGTGCCGGGGAGCTGTTTTTT
CASRNGQSRAGELFF
>NA|TRBJ1-6|NA|TRBV5-6
TGTGCCAGCAGCCGGGACATCGCTTCACCCCTCCACTTT
CASSRDIASPLHF
>NA|TRBJ2-2|TRBD1|TRBV7-8
TGTGCCAGCAGCCGACGGGCCTTTAACAGGGGGAAAAACACCGGGGAGCTGTTTTTT
CASSRRAFNRGKNTGELFF
>few|TRBJ1-4|NA|TRBV7-9
TGTGCCAGCAGCTTGTCGGGTTCTGAAAAACTGTTTTTT
CASSLSGSEKLFF
>NA|TRBJ1-6|NA|TRBV6-4
TGTGCCAGCAGTCCAGAGGAACAGGGTCACTTCACAGACTATAATTCACCCCTCCACTTT
CASSPEEQGHFTDYNSPLHF
>NA|TRBJ1-2|NA|TRBV5-1
TGCGCCAGCGGGACCTCCCCAGGCTATGGCTACACCTTC
CASGTSPGYGYTF
>NA|TRBJ1-2|NA|TRBV11-2
TGTGCCAGCAGTTTAGGCGTAGCGTCGTCGGTCCGCACCTTC
CASSLGVASSVRTF
>NA|TRBJ1-1|NA|TRBV5-1
TGCGCCAGCAGCCCAGCACTGGGGGAAGGGACTGAAGCTTTCTTT
CASSPALGEGTEAFF
>NA|TRBJ1-1|TRBD1|TRBV5-1
TGCGCCAGCAGCTTGGAGGGGGCGCGGACTGAAGCTTTCTTT
CASSLEGARTEAFF
>NA|TRBJ1-1|TRBD1|TRBV3-1/TRBV3-2
TGTGCCAGCAGCTGGCGACAGGGAGACACTGAAGCTTTCTTT
CASSWRQGDTEAFF
>NA|TRBJ2-7|NA|TRBV6-6
TGTGCCAGCAGTGACCTGGGGGGGCTATCCTACGAGCAGTACTTC
CASSDLGGLSYEQYF
>NA|TRBJ2-7|NA|TRBV7-9
TGTGCCAGCAGCTTGTTGGTAGGCCGGCAGGGGCTCTCCTACGAGCAGTACTTC
CASSLLVGRQGLSYEQYF
>few|TRBJ1-2|TRBD1|TRBV28
TGTGCCAGCAGTTCAGGGACAGGAGGCCATGGCTACACCTTC
CASSSGTGGHGYTF
>NA|TRBJ1-2|NA|TRBV6-5
TGTGCCAGCAGTCTAAGTGCACAGCTTTTCAATGGCTACACCTTC
CASSLSAQLFNGYTF
>NA|TRBJ1-1|NA|TRBV11-3
TGTGCCAGCAGCTTAGCGACTAACACTGAAGCTTTCTTT
CASSLATNTEAFF
>NA|TRBJ1-1|NA|TRBV4-1
TGCGCCAGCAGCCAAATAAAACCGGTGGGGGCTTTCTTT
CASSQIKPVGAFF
>NA|TRBJ1-6|NA|TRBV2
TGTGCCAGCAGAGACAGGCGTACCAATTCACCCCTCCACTTT
CASRDRRTNSPLHF
>NA|TRBJ1-2|TRBD1|TRBV5-6
TGTGCCAGCAGCTTGGTCACAGGGGGAGGCTACACCTTC
CASSLVTGGGYTF
>NA|TRBJ2-5|NA|TRBV7-8
TGTGCCAGCAGCTCCCTAGGGGGGGCAGAGGAGACCCAGTACTTC
CASSSLGGAEETQYF
>NA|TRBJ2-3|NA|TRBV7-9
TGTGCCAGCAGCCCGACAGTGGAGGGCACAGATACGCAGTATTTT
CASSPTVEGTDTQYF
>NA|TRBJ2-4|NA|TRBV6-1
TGTGCCAGCAGTGAGGTGTGGAGGACCAAAAACATTCAGTACTTC
CASSEVWRTKNIQYF
>NA|TRBJ1-2|NA|TRBV5-6
TGTGCCAGCAGCAGAGGGACAAATTATGGCTACACCTTC
CASSRGTNYGYTF
>NA|TRBJ2-7|TRBD2|TRBV7-2
TGTGCCAGCAGCTCTCGCTCGCGGGGGAGCTCCTACGAGCAGTACTTC
CASSSRSRGSSYEQYF
>few|TRBJ2-2|NA|TRBV27
TGTGCCAGCAGCCTTACCCCGATGAAGCGAAGCACCGGGGAGCTGTTTTTT
CASSLTPMKRSTGELFF
>NA|TRBJ1-5|NA|TRBV7-9
TGTGCCAGCAGTTGGCTCAATCAGCCCCAGCATTTT
CASSWLNQPQHF
>NA|TRBJ1-2|NA|TRBV28
TGTGCCAGCACCCTGGGGCAAGAAGGATACACCTTC
CASTLGQEGYTF
>NA|TRBJ2-2|NA|TRBV7-2
TGTGCCAGCAGCTTAGCTGGGGCAACTAGCCCCGTAAGGGAGCTGTTTTTT
CASSLAGATSPVRELFF